A selection of T cell receptor beta chains follows, all from one sample in a study of cytomegalovirus exposure and HLA in healthy donors. Produced via immunoSEQ multiplex PCR; TCRdb's table is partial and in-frame only. The sample includes over 90,000 clones, nearly 70% of them seen just once. The sample consisted of PBMCs. The source is a woman aged 45-65 years in good health and CMV-seropositive. Each CDR3 is given with its conserved first and last residue. A D gene is named only where the DNA matches it firmly. Clone sizes are given selectively: once, few, many, or a class where the clone is expanded.

v_call: TRBV2
clone_size: -
j_call: TRBJ1-5
d_call: -
cdr3_aa: CASSEGSTSNQPQHF
cdr3_nt: TGTGCCAGCAGTGAAGGCAGTACAAGCAATCAGCCCCAGCATTTT

v_call: TRBV10-1
clone_size: -
j_call: TRBJ1-2
d_call: TRBD1
cdr3_aa: CASSPGQFYGYTF
cdr3_nt: TGCGCCAGCAGTCCGGGACAGTTCTATGGCTACACCTTC

v_call: TRBV14
clone_size: -
j_call: TRBJ1-6
d_call: TRBD1
cdr3_aa: CASSQATGGNSPLHF
cdr3_nt: TGTGCCAGCAGCCAAGCGACAGGGGGCAATTCACCCCTCCACTTT

v_call: TRBV7-2
clone_size: -
j_call: TRBJ2-7
d_call: TRBD1
cdr3_aa: CASSLGTGTYEQYF
cdr3_nt: TGTGCCAGCAGCTTAGGGACAGGGACCTACGAGCAGTACTTC

v_call: TRBV5-1
clone_size: -
j_call: TRBJ2-1
d_call: TRBD2
cdr3_aa: CASSPRTSGRAGNEQFF
cdr3_nt: TGCGCCAGCAGCCCCCGGACTAGCGGGAGGGCCGGAAATGAGCAGTTCTTC

v_call: TRBV9
clone_size: -
j_call: TRBJ2-1
d_call: -
cdr3_aa: CASSVGAAENNEQFF
cdr3_nt: TGTGCCAGCAGCGTCGGAGCGGCGGAAAACAATGAGCAGTTCTTC

v_call: TRBV20-1
clone_size: once
j_call: TRBJ1-1
d_call: -
cdr3_aa: CSAGQREAFF
cdr3_nt: TGCAGTGCAGGACAGCGTGAAGCTTTCTTT

v_call: TRBV29-1
clone_size: -
j_call: TRBJ2-5
d_call: -
cdr3_aa: CSVRDTTQETQYF
cdr3_nt: TGCAGCGTTCGGGACACAACCCAAGAGACCCAGTACTTC

v_call: TRBV28
clone_size: -
j_call: TRBJ2-7
d_call: TRBD1
cdr3_aa: CASSLLQGVLDEQYF
cdr3_nt: TGTGCCAGCAGTTTATTGCAGGGGGTTCTGGACGAGCAGTACTTC

v_call: TRBV28
clone_size: -
j_call: TRBJ2-7
d_call: -
cdr3_aa: CASTQGIHEQYF
cdr3_nt: TGTGCCAGCACCCAGGGGATCCACGAGCAGTACTTC

v_call: TRBV19
clone_size: few
j_call: TRBJ2-5
d_call: TRBD1
cdr3_aa: CASGRGQETQYF
cdr3_nt: TGTGCCTCGGGCAGGGGGCAAGAGACCCAGTACTTC

v_call: TRBV11-2
clone_size: -
j_call: TRBJ2-1
d_call: TRBD2
cdr3_aa: CASSLEGLAGYNEQFF
cdr3_nt: TGTGCCAGCAGCTTAGAGGGACTAGCGGGCTACAATGAGCAGTTCTTC

v_call: TRBV18
clone_size: -
j_call: TRBJ2-1
d_call: TRBD2
cdr3_aa: CASSPNWVGLAGGNEQFF
cdr3_nt: TGTGCCAGCTCACCTAACTGGGTGGGACTAGCGGGAGGTAATGAGCAGTTCTTC

v_call: TRBV19
clone_size: -
j_call: TRBJ1-5
d_call: -
cdr3_aa: CASKTVIDNQPQHF
cdr3_nt: TGTGCCAGTAAAACGGTGATAGACAATCAGCCCCAGCATTTT

v_call: TRBV11-2
clone_size: once
j_call: TRBJ1-3
d_call: -
cdr3_aa: CASSLLGSSGNTIYF
cdr3_nt: TGCGCCAGCAGCTTACTGGGGAGCTCTGGAAACACCATATATTTT

v_call: TRBV5-1
clone_size: -
j_call: TRBJ1-3
d_call: -
cdr3_aa: CASSPRVGSSGNTIYF
cdr3_nt: TGCGCCAGCAGCCCCCGGGTCGGATCCTCTGGAAACACCATATATTTT

v_call: TRBV5-6
clone_size: -
j_call: TRBJ2-5
d_call: -
cdr3_aa: CASSFPTGKETQYF
cdr3_nt: TGTGCCAGCAGCTTTCCGACAGGCAAAGAGACCCAGTACTTC

v_call: TRBV4-2
clone_size: -
j_call: TRBJ2-3
d_call: TRBD2
cdr3_aa: CASSLITGTSGRTDTQYF
cdr3_nt: TGTGCCAGCAGCCTCATTACCGGGACTAGCGGGAGGACAGATACGCAGTATTTT

v_call: TRBV5-6
clone_size: -
j_call: TRBJ1-2
d_call: -
cdr3_aa: CASSRTNGYTF
cdr3_nt: TGTGCCAGCAGCAGGACAAACGGCTACACCTTC

v_call: TRBV27
clone_size: few
j_call: TRBJ2-7
d_call: TRBD2
cdr3_aa: CASSKGLAGTHLYEQYF
cdr3_nt: TGTGCCAGCAGTAAAGGACTAGCGGGGACCCATTTGTACGAGCAGTACTTC

v_call: TRBV7-3
clone_size: -
j_call: TRBJ2-1
d_call: -
cdr3_aa: CASSLTPRGTYNEQFF
cdr3_nt: TGTGCCAGCAGCTTAACGCCACGGGGGACCTACAATGAGCAGTTCTTC

v_call: TRBV6-1
clone_size: -
j_call: TRBJ1-2
d_call: -
cdr3_aa: CASSIIVSYGYTF
cdr3_nt: TGTGCCAGCAGTATAATCGTCAGTTATGGCTACACCTTC

v_call: TRBV18
clone_size: -
j_call: TRBJ1-5
d_call: -
cdr3_aa: CASSPDSLSNQPQHF
cdr3_nt: TGTGCCAGCTCACCGGACAGCCTTAGCAATCAGCCCCAGCATTTT

v_call: TRBV5-8
clone_size: few
j_call: TRBJ2-5
d_call: -
cdr3_aa: CASSYIGEETQYF
cdr3_nt: TGTGCCAGCAGCTACATCGGGGAGGAGACCCAGTACTTC

v_call: TRBV28
clone_size: -
j_call: TRBJ2-7
d_call: TRBD1
cdr3_aa: CASSDEDRDQYF
cdr3_nt: TGTGCCAGCAGTGACGAGGACAGGGACCAGTACTTC

v_call: TRBV23-1
clone_size: -
j_call: TRBJ2-5
d_call: -
cdr3_aa: CASRKTGTWGRETQYF
cdr3_nt: TGCGCCAGCAGAAAAACCGGGACATGGGGGCGAGAGACCCAGTACTTC

v_call: TRBV18
clone_size: few
j_call: TRBJ1-1
d_call: -
cdr3_aa: CASSPSGTEAFF
cdr3_nt: TGTGCCAGCTCACCCTCGGGGACTGAAGCTTTCTTT

v_call: TRBV19
clone_size: medium-sized
j_call: TRBJ1-5
d_call: -
cdr3_aa: CASKPKGNQPQHF
cdr3_nt: TGTGCCAGCAAACCAAAGGGGAATCAGCCCCAGCATTTT

v_call: TRBV19
clone_size: -
j_call: TRBJ1-2
d_call: -
cdr3_aa: CASSFGVGANYGYTF
cdr3_nt: TGTGCCAGTAGTTTCGGGGTGGGAGCTAACTATGGCTACACCTTC

v_call: TRBV10-3
clone_size: -
j_call: TRBJ1-3
d_call: TRBD1
cdr3_aa: CAIRPGQGSNTIYF
cdr3_nt: TGTGCCATCAGACCGGGACAGGGTTCAAACACCATATATTTT

v_call: TRBV5-4
clone_size: -
j_call: TRBJ2-3
d_call: TRBD2
cdr3_aa: CASSTGLAGRIDTQYF
cdr3_nt: TGTGCCAGCAGCACGGGACTAGCGGGCAGAATCGATACGCAGTATTTT

v_call: TRBV7-6
clone_size: -
j_call: TRBJ1-2
d_call: -
cdr3_aa: CASSLGGGTWGYTF
cdr3_nt: TGTGCCAGCAGCTTAGGCGGCGGAACCTGGGGCTACACCTTC

v_call: TRBV13
clone_size: few
j_call: TRBJ2-3
d_call: -
cdr3_aa: CATAAVTEETDTQYF
cdr3_nt: TGTGCCACAGCAGCTGTGACAGAAGAAACAGATACGCAGTATTTT

v_call: TRBV11-2
clone_size: -
j_call: TRBJ2-2
d_call: TRBD1
cdr3_aa: CASSLVPPGTGNTGELFF
cdr3_nt: TGTGCCAGCAGCTTAGTCCCCCCCGGGACAGGGAACACCGGGGAGCTGTTTTTT

v_call: TRBV20-1
clone_size: -
j_call: TRBJ1-1
d_call: -
cdr3_aa: CSARPSAEAFF
cdr3_nt: TGCAGTGCTAGACCCAGTGCTGAAGCTTTCTTT

v_call: TRBV7-9
clone_size: -
j_call: TRBJ2-1
d_call: TRBD2
cdr3_aa: CASSLVSGRAIEQFF
cdr3_nt: TGTGCCAGCAGCTTAGTTAGCGGGAGGGCCATTGAGCAGTTCTTC

v_call: TRBV10-1
clone_size: -
j_call: TRBJ2-7
d_call: -
cdr3_aa: CASRPSGEGYEQYF
cdr3_nt: TGCGCCAGCAGACCATCCGGAGAAGGCTACGAGCAGTACTTC

v_call: TRBV6-6
clone_size: -
j_call: TRBJ2-1
d_call: -
cdr3_aa: CASSPPGGNEQFF
cdr3_nt: TGTGCCAGCAGCCCCCCCGGGGGCAATGAGCAGTTCTTC

v_call: TRBV28
clone_size: -
j_call: TRBJ2-7
d_call: -
cdr3_aa: CATQGSRSEQYF
cdr3_nt: TGTGCCACTCAGGGGAGCAGGTCCGAGCAGTACTTC

v_call: TRBV5-1
clone_size: few
j_call: TRBJ2-3
d_call: -
cdr3_aa: CASSSAGQRPDTQYF
cdr3_nt: TGCGCCAGCAGCTCTGCGGGCCAACGTCCAGATACGCAGTATTTT

v_call: TRBV9
clone_size: -
j_call: TRBJ2-1
d_call: -
cdr3_aa: CASSVDGGINGNEQFF
cdr3_nt: TGTGCCAGCAGCGTAGACGGGGGTATAAATGGCAATGAGCAGTTCTTC

v_call: TRBV30
clone_size: -
j_call: TRBJ1-1
d_call: -
cdr3_aa: CAWSVINQGEAFF
cdr3_nt: TGTGCCTGGAGTGTAATTAACCAGGGAGAAGCTTTCTTT

v_call: TRBV5-1
clone_size: -
j_call: TRBJ2-1
d_call: TRBD2
cdr3_aa: CASSLGSGSYNEQFF
cdr3_nt: TGCGCCAGCAGCTTGGGTAGCGGGAGTTACAATGAGCAGTTCTTC